This T cell receptor (beta chain) comes out of a study of T cell responses to AZD1222 COVID-19 vaccine. General study results and limits: The study identified only five to seven AZD1222 recipients as seropositive at baseline. Of spike-specific TCRs, nearly half reportedly target regions left unmutated in variants.

Trimming removed 1 base from V and 0 bases from J, with 7 bases in between. Per the germline V gene, CDR1 is SGHNT and CDR2 is YYREEE (reference sequence). The CDR3 is made up of 14 amino acids. A single count supports this clone. The antigen is not known. Second doses were pooled across both intervals (about 4 or about 12 weeks). Here immunoSEQ multiplex PCR was the method, and the copy in TCRdb shows in-frame clones only, minus some. The table records approximately 82,000 clones, approximately 90% of them present only once. The clonotype comes from an adult who received the AZD1222 COVID-19 vaccine. Sequencing used peripheral blood, obtained 28 days after the second AZD1222 dose. The rearrangement joins TRBV5-4 to TRBJ1-1; D unclear. CDR3 coding DNA: TGTGCCAGCAGCTTGAACCTTATGAACACTGAAGCTTTCTTT. Residues: CASSLNLMNTEAFF.